This entry lists 8 T cell receptor beta chains sequenced from one sample in a study of cytomegalovirus exposure and HLA in healthy donors. Sequencing was performed with immunoSEQ multiplex PCR; in TCRdb, only in-frame clones are kept and a portion is missing. The sample holds approximately 220,000 clones, 85% to 95% seen once. The specimen was PBMCs. All receptors come from a woman under 30 in good health and CMV-seronegative.

The CDR3 region is CASSPQGATEIQYF. DNA for the CDR3: TGTGCCAGCTCACCCCAGGGGGCTACGGAAATTCAGTACTTC. V usage is TRBV18 and J usage is TRBJ2-4, with 8 positions matching TRBD1. The CDR3 covers 14 residues. V lost 3 bases, J lost 10 bases, and 8 bases stayed unmatched. Germline CDR1 reads KGHSH; CDR2 reads LQKENI.

This clone was seen a single time. V and J are TRBV10-3 and TRBJ2-7, with 8 bases lining up with TRBD2. Trimming at V came to 4 bases and at J to 3 bases, leaving 8 bases not matched to a gene. The CDR3 length is 15 residues. Germline assignment: CDR1 ENHRY and CDR2 SYGVKD. The CDR3 loop is CAISGGVAGNYEQYF. The CDR3 coding sequence is TGTGCCATCAGTGGAGGGGTAGCGGGGAACTACGAGCAGTACTTC.

The V call is TRBV7-2, the J call TRBJ1-5; 9 bases are a match to TRBD1. Germline V gene data show CDR1 as SGHTA and CDR2 as FQGNSA. The CDR3 spans 17 residues. Unmatched junction bases numbered 10, after V lost 5 bases and J lost 2 bases. The CDR3 loop reads CASSPGQGRRGNQPQHF. The DNA of the CDR3 is TGTGCCAGCAGCCCGGGACAGGGAAGACGGGGCAATCAGCCCCAGCATTTT.

The chain employs TRBV29-1 and TRBJ1-4; perhaps TRBD1 as D (6 bases). V was trimmed by 6 bases and J by 8 bases, leaving 13 bases between them. Germline V gene data show CDR1 as SQVTM and CDR2 as ANQGSEA. The CDR3 extends over 12 amino acids. CDR3 in DNA: TGCAGCGTCCTGCAGGGGAACGAAAAACTGTTTTTT. It encodes CSVLQGNEKLFF.

This chain links TRBV15 with TRBJ2-5, with D maybe TRBD2 (5 bases). V was clipped by 0 bases and J by 7 bases, with 15 bases between them. CDR3 length: 15 residues. CDR1 is LNHNV and CDR2 is YYDKDF in the germline V gene (reference sequence). The CDR3 DNA reads TGTGCCACCAGCAGAGAACGGGGTCTCCCTCGGACCCAGTACTTC. Its protein is CATSRERGLPRTQYF. Combining the CDR3 with reference TRBV15 and TRBJ2-5 gives the whole variable domain DAMVIQNPRYQVTQFGKPVTLSCSQTLNHNVMYWYQQKSSQAPKLLFHYYDKDFNNEADTPDNFQSRRPNTSFCFLDIRSPGLGDTAMYLCATSRERGLPRTQYFGPGTRLLVL.

The chain uses TRBV7-8 and TRBJ1-2, with 7 bases matching TRBD1. The ends lost 5 bases at V and 8 bases at J; junction bases unmatched: 11. The CDR3 consists of 14 residues. The germline gives CDR1 SGHVS, CDR2 FQNEAQ. This chain's CDR3 is CASSPQGLTVGYTF. The CDR3 bases are TGTGCCAGCAGCCCACAGGGGTTGACGGTCGGCTACACCTTC.

V is TRBV28 and J is TRBJ2-7; the match to TRBD2 covers 7 bases. From germline, CDR1 is MDHEN and CDR2 SYDVKM. Trimming at V came to 6 bases and at J to 3 bases, leaving 11 bases not matched to a gene. This CDR3 contains 15 residues. CDR3 DNA: TGTGCCAGCAGCCTCTCGGGTCGGGGGGACTACGAGCAGTACTTC. Its translation: CASSLSGRGDYEQYF.

The rearrangement joins TRBV7-9 to TRBJ1-4; maybe TRBD1 (6 bases). This CDR3 comprises 15 residues. V was cut by 3 bases and J by 4 bases, with 12 bases left in between. Germline V gene sequence: CDR1 SEHNR, CDR2 FQNEAQ (reference sequence). CDR3 bases: TGTGCCAGCAGCTTCACAGGACAGAATAATGAAAAACTGTTTTTT. Translated: CASSFTGQNNEKLFF.